This TCR beta chain appears in the sequencing data of a study of radiotherapy plus CTLA-4 blockade in lung cancer. Background on the study: Objective responses were documented in around 19% of patients, with disease control in about 28%. Findings and limits, study-wide: Tumor-derived TCR clones expanded in blood after radiotherapy plus ipilimumab.

In its sample, this clone was seen a few times. What it binds is unknown. Profiled with immunoSEQ multiplex PCR; TCRdb holds only in-frame clones, not every one. Among fewer than 40,000 clones listed, 70% to 85% were seen once. This CDR3 spans 13 amino acids. V lost 2 bases and J lost 6, with 11 bases in between. Material: peripheral blood, obtained from a patient treated with radiotherapy plus ipilimumab. The origin of this receptor is a human donor with non-small cell lung cancer who had stable disease on radiotherapy plus ipilimumab. The chain combines TRBV23-1 with TRBJ2-7; the D is unclear. TRBV23-1 is an ORF, and what it does is uncertain. The CDR3 reads CASSQDKCCEQYF. The CDR3 bases are TGCGCCAGCAGTCAAGACAAATGCTGCGAGCAGTACTTC.